The next 3 T cell receptor beta chains were all read from a single sample in a study of T cell clonotyping in hematopoietic cell transplantation (dated by TCRdb to 2020 to 2023). Libraries were constructed by the immunoSEQ multiplex PCR assay. Imported from immuneACCESS, the table was reduced by TCRdb to in-frame sequences with V and J called. These copies leave out some clones; in studies compared against another copy, an unresolved V gene accounts for under half, and the cause of the remainder is not known. The sample table holds about 16,000 clones, of which over 55% were seen once. The ten largest clones capture roughly a tenth of the sample. Source material: peripheral blood mononuclear cells. These TCRs come from a woman aged 60-70 years in good health. Some clones in this sample may be carry-over from other donors' samples.

The chain joins TRBV7-2 to TRBJ2-3, with a weak D call TRBD2 (6 bases). CDR1 is SGHTA, CDR2 FQGNSA, per germline. Trimming took off 1 base at V and 1 base at J, with 18 bases between the two ends. The CDR3 runs 18 residues. CDR3 nucleotide sequence: TGTGCCAGCAGCTTAGGCTGGTCGCGGGGAATCGGCACAGATACGCAGTATTTT. Protein product: CASSLGWSRGIGTDTQYF. The full variable domain, completed using reference TRBV7-2 and TRBJ2-3, is GAGVSQSPSNKVTEKGKDVELRCDPISGHTALYWYRQSLGQGLEFLIYFQGNSAPDKSGLPSDRFSAERTGGSVSTLTIQRTQQEDSAVYLCASSLGWSRGIGTDTQYFGPGTRLTVL.

There are a few counts of this clone. V is TRBV6-1 and J is TRBJ1-1, with no clear D. Germline assignment: CDR1 MNHNS and CDR2 SASEGT. The CDR3 is 13 residues long. Trimming shortened V by 3 bases and J by 3 bases, and 8 bases separated the two germline ends. This chain's CDR3 is CASSEVSYTEAFF. The CDR3 DNA reads as TGTGCCAGCAGTGAGGTGTCGTACACTGAAGCTTTCTTT.

This chain uses TRBV5-1 with TRBJ1-3; the D is unclear. This CDR3 has 17 residues. V was pared by 6 bases and J by 0 bases, with 19 bases between. CDR1 and CDR2 from the germline V gene are SGHRS and YFSETQ. DNA for the CDR3: TGCGCCAGCACCGCAGGAACAGCTCCGATCTCTGGAAACACCATATATTTT. This translates into CASTAGTAPISGNTIYF. Based on the CDR3 plus reference TRBV5-1 and TRBJ1-3, the full variable domain is KAGVTQTPRYLIKTRGQQVTLSCSPISGHRSVSWYQQTPGQGLQFLFEYFSETQRNKGNFPGRFSGRQFSNSRSEMNVSTLELGDSALYLCASTAGTAPISGNTIYFGEGSWLTVV.